This is a list of T cell receptor beta chains from one sample in a study of T cells after yellow fever vaccination. TCRdb used MiXCR to reprocess the 5' RACE reads, holding one entry per CDR3 protein. The table includes some 160,000 distinct CDR3 sequences, about 7% detected once. Sequences were derived from CD4+ T cells sorted from PBMCs, sampled 5 days after the first yellow fever vaccination. The receptors come from a man younger than 35 who received the YFV17D yellow fever vaccine. Both conserved end residues are part of each CDR3. D genes are given only for firm matches. Clone size is shown for a subset of rows, as once, few, many or a class of expanded clone.

. TRBJ1-1 TRBV7-3 many TGTGCCAGCAGCTTACAGGGCAGCATGAACACTGAAGCTTTCTTT CASSLQGSMNTEAFF
. TRBJ2-5 TRBV9 many TGTGCCAGCAGCCCCTGGGGCAACCAAGAGACCCAGTACTTC CASSPWGNQETQYF
. TRBJ1-1 TRBV6-2/TRBV6-3 many TGTGCCAGCAGTTACCCCGACAACAGTCTGAACACTGAAGCTTTCTTT CASSYPDNSLNTEAFF
. TRBJ1-1 TRBV2 few TGTGCCAGCAGTGAAGATACGAGGGCTTTCTTT CASSEDTRAFF
. TRBJ2-1 TRBV20-1 . TGCAGTGCTAGAGGTACTAGCCCCAGTGCGGGAGAGCAGTTCTTC CSARGTSPSAGEQFF
. TRBJ1-6 TRBV6-5 many TGTGCCAGCAGTTACCGACACGGTGTTTCACCCCTCCACTTT CASSYRHGVSPLHF
. TRBJ1-5 TRBV20-1 . TGCAGTGCCGCGGATTGGGCAGAGGAGCCCCAGCATTTT CSAADWAEEPQHF
. TRBJ2-5 TRBV10-3 . TGTGCCATCAAGGACGGAAACGAAGAGACCCAGTACTTC CAIKDGNEETQYF
. TRBJ1-6 TRBV7-3 few TGTGCCAGCAGCGCGACAGGTCTGCCGGTCTCACCCCTCCACTTT CASSATGLPVSPLHF
. TRBJ1-5 TRBV7-2 many TGTGCCAGCAGCTTAGATTCGGAATTTCAGCCCCAGCATTTT CASSLDSEFQPQHF
TRBD2 TRBJ2-1 TRBV5-1 many TGCGCCAGCAGCACCATACTAGCGGGGGGAAACAATGAGCAGTTCTTC CASSTILAGGNNEQFF
. TRBJ2-5 TRBV11-2 few TGTGCCAGCACCCCCCGGGGGTCGGGCGAGACCCAGTACTTC CASTPRGSGETQYF
. TRBJ2-7 TRBV7-2 . TGTGCCAGCAGCACTCCCTACGAGCAGTACTTC CASSTPYEQYF
. TRBJ2-2 TRBV27 . TGTGCCAGCAGTTTTAAGCGTTCTCCCGGGGAGCTGTTTTTT CASSFKRSPGELFF
. TRBJ2-5 TRBV7-2 many TGTGCCAGCAGCTCCTACCTGACGGGGCCCGAGACCCAGTACTTC CASSSYLTGPETQYF
TRBD1 TRBJ1-1 TRBV11-2 . TGTGCCAGCAGCAAAGGACAGGTTTCATGGAGCACTGAAGCTTTCTTT CASSKGQVSWSTEAFF
. TRBJ1-1 TRBV6-5 few TGTGCCAGCAGTTACTCGAGGGGTACTGAAGCTTTCTTT CASSYSRGTEAFF
. TRBJ2-5 TRBV7-2 many TGTGCCAGCAGCCTCGCCCTTAAAGAGACCCAGTACTTC CASSLALKETQYF
. TRBJ2-3 TRBV5-4 few TGTGCCAGCAGCGGGGGGGGGCGGATAGATACGCAGTATTTT CASSGGGRIDTQYF
TRBD1 TRBJ1-2 TRBV7-2 . TGTGCCAGCAGCGTAGACAGGGAATTCACCTTC CASSVDREFTF
. TRBJ2-2 TRBV5-1 many TGCGCCAGCAGCTTCGGAGCTGGGGCGGGCGGGGAGCTGTTTTTT CASSFGAGAGGELFF
. TRBJ2-5 TRBV7-3 many TGTGCCAGCAGCCCCGGAACCCAAGAGACCCAGTACTTC CASSPGTQETQYF
. TRBJ2-3 TRBV11-2 many TGTGCCAGCAGCTTAGCGCAGACACTCACAGATACGCAGTATTTT CASSLAQTLTDTQYF
. TRBJ1-1 TRBV7-9 many TGTGCCAGCAGCGTCAGGGAGCGGCCCACTGAAGCTTTCTTT CASSVRERPTEAFF
. TRBJ2-3 TRBV2 many TGTGCCAGCAGTGAACGGTGGCTAGCGACAGATACGCAGTATTTT CASSERWLATDTQYF
. TRBJ1-3 TRBV7-2 few TGTGCCAGCAGCGTAAGGGGTGGAGGCGACCCCATATATTTT CASSVRGGGDPIYF
. TRBJ2-3 TRBV29-1 many TGCAGCGTTGAAGGAGGGGCCGGCGGAGATACGCAGTATTTT CSVEGGAGGDTQYF
. TRBJ1-1 TRBV20-1 few TGCAGTGCCCCTAGCAGGGAGTTCTATATGAACACTGAAGCTTTCTTT CSAPSREFYMNTEAFF
. TRBJ2-2 TRBV7-6 many TGTGCCAGCAGCTTAGAGTCCCTCGGGGAGCTGTTTTTT CASSLESLGELFF
. TRBJ2-7 TRBV9 . TGTGCCAGCAGCCCCCAGGGGAGACAGGTGACCTACGAGCAGTACTTC CASSPQGRQVTYEQYF
. TRBJ1-6 TRBV7-2 . TGTGCCAGCAGCGATCAGGGGAGCTCCTATAATTCACCCCTCCACTTT CASSDQGSSYNSPLHF
. TRBJ1-5 TRBV28 many TGTGCCGTGGGAAATCAGCCCCAGCATTTT CAVGNQPQHF
. TRBJ2-2 TRBV6-2/TRBV6-3 few TGTGCCAGCAGGGACCCTTACACCGGGGAGCTGTTTTTT CASRDPYTGELFF
. TRBJ2-7 TRBV7-3 . TGTGCCAGCAACGCCAGGAAGAGCTCCTACGAGCAGTACTTC CASNARKSSYEQYF
. TRBJ2-2 TRBV9 many TGTGCCAGCTCACCCGGGCCGAACACCGGGGAGCTGTTTTTT CASSPGPNTGELFF
TRBD1 TRBJ2-5 TRBV5-1 many TGCGCCAGCAGCCGAGGATCGGGACAGGGTAAAGAGACCCAGTACTTC CASSRGSGQGKETQYF
. TRBJ2-3 TRBV4-3 many TGCGCCAGCAGCTCCGGTCGGGGGTACACAGATACGCAGTATTTT CASSSGRGYTDTQYF
TRBD1 TRBJ1-2 TRBV6-4 many TGTGCCAGCAGTGACACGGGACAGGGTGGCTATGGCTACACCTTC CASSDTGQGGYGYTF
. TRBJ1-6 TRBV2 many TGTGCCAGCAGGGGGACGGGGACACCCCTCCACTTT CASRGTGTPLHF
. TRBJ2-2 TRBV7-2 . TGTGCCAGCAGCTTTACTACCAACACCGGGGAGCTGTTTTTT CASSFTTNTGELFF
. TRBJ2-2 TRBV4-3 many TGCGCCAGCAGCCAAGAAAAGCTCACCGGGGAGCTGTTTTTT CASSQEKLTGELFF
. TRBJ1-2 TRBV12-3/TRBV12-4 many TGTGCCAGCAGTTATGACGGATTGTCCTATGGCTACACCTTC CASSYDGLSYGYTF